This TCR beta chain originates from a study of T cell responses to AZD1222 COVID-19 vaccine. General study findings and limits: Variant regions that are unmutated are reportedly the target of nearly half of spike-specific TCRs. Most donors were white British, females outnumbered males, and clonal diversity was possibly underestimated. A rise in Spike-specific TCR breadth and depth followed two AZD1222 doses. Sampling captured repertoires only after the peak T cell response.

Regarding this clone: Its antigen is unidentified.

The table came from immunoSEQ multiplex PCR; TCRdb's copy has only in-frame clones and leaves some out. The sample consists of tens of thousands of clones, more than 85% of them appearing once. The sample consisted of peripheral blood, taken 28 days after the second AZD1222 dose. The sequence came from an adult who received the AZD1222 COVID-19 vaccine.

The CDR3 DNA is TGTGCCAGCAGCTTAGGCACAGGGGACTATGGCTACACCTTC. It is translated as CASSLGTGDYGYTF. The chain combines TRBV13 with TRBJ1-2, with 7 bases matching TRBD1. The CDR3 is made up of 14 amino acids. Looked up from germline, CDR1 is PRHDT and CDR2 is FYEKMQ (reference sequence). The V segment lost 0 bases and the J segment 3 bases; nucleotides outside the gene matches: 1.